Sequencing of this T cell receptor (beta chain) was carried out in a study of OX40 agonist ivuxolimab in advanced cancers. Some background on the complete study: Ivuxolimab was an agonistic, fully human IgG2 monoclonal antibody directed against OX40 (CD134), a costimulatory receptor. Intravenous ivuxolimab was administered to patients every 2 weeks at six dose levels: 0.01, 0.1, 0.3, 1.5, 3 and 10 mg/kg. Of the roughly 54 patients in dose escalation, about 20 had hepatocellular carcinoma, some 15 had melanoma, 9 had renal cell carcinoma and 9 had head and neck cancer. A male proportion of almost 85% and a mean age of about 60 years, ranging from roughly 23 to 80, were recorded for the dose-escalation cohort. Patients were allowed to have had prior anti-PD-1, anti-PD-L1 or anti-CTLA-4 therapy, and roughly 40% of the dose-escalation patients had previously received checkpoint inhibitors. Partial responses occurred in three dose-escalation patients: two with cutaneous melanoma and one with hepatocellular carcinoma. Peripheral TCRbeta sequencing aimed to test whether ivuxolimab altered TCR sequence diversity and caused clonal T-cell expansion. The paper describes the monotherapy dose-escalation part (N ≈ 50 patients) of the phase I trial of ivuxolimab.

Patients with a history of autoimmune disease or receiving systemic immunosuppression were excluded from the trial. Peripheral blood for TCR sequencing was collected from all dose cohorts at baseline, on cycle 4 day 1, and on cycle 7 day 1. Samples were obtained from an open-label, multicenter, first-in-human phase I dose-escalation trial of ivuxolimab. Adults with locally advanced or metastatic melanoma, renal cell carcinoma, hepatocellular carcinoma or head and neck squamous cell carcinoma were enrolled in the trial. CD4+ and CD8+ T cells were sorted separately from peripheral blood before TCR sequencing. General study outcomes and caveats: Antigen specificity was not determined for the clonally expanded peripheral T cells. Low levels of normalized T-cell clonal expansion were also shown by some nonresponding patients. In the 0.1-3.0 mg/kg groups, partial responders had among the lowest normalized peripheral clonal expansion, particularly in CD8+ T cells. After ivuxolimab, CD8+ T cells had more expanded clones than CD4+ T cells on average. At doses from 0.1 to 3.0 mg/kg, clonal expansion was seen in both CD4+ and CD8+ blood T cells between baseline and week 6.

To sequence the TCRbeta CDR3 region, genomic DNA was isolated from the sorted cells. The immunoSEQ Assay was used to sequence the TCRbeta CDR3 regions. The table was pulled from immuneACCESS by TCRdb, which kept in-frame rearrangements only. Such tables lose some clones; where checked, under half of the loss comes from unresolved V genes, and the rest has no known cause. The sample yields some 34,000 clones; just under 80% were counted once. The ten largest clones take up around 13% of the sample. The CDR3 measures 15 amino acids from cysteine to phenylalanine. The DNA shown is the 45-base CDR3, in frame from base 1. Trimming removed 4 bases from V and 0 bases from J, leaving 16 bases between the germline ends. The germline V gene sets CDR1 to SQVTM and CDR2 to ANQGSEA. This clone was seen only a few times. The target of this receptor is not known. There are no base qualities to consult, and no much larger clone falls within one base.

The chain couples TRBV29-1 to TRBJ2-7, and the D gene may be TRBD1, 6 bases matching. Sequencing used CD4+ or CD8+ T cells sorted from blood, obtained in a trial of the OX40 agonist ivuxolimab. This sequence was found in an adult with an advanced solid tumor such as melanoma, head and neck, liver or kidney cancer. The CDR3 reads as follows: CSVVFNDRSSYEQYF. At the DNA level, the sequence is TGCAGCGTTGTATTCAATGACAGGAGCTCCTACGAGCAGTACTTC.